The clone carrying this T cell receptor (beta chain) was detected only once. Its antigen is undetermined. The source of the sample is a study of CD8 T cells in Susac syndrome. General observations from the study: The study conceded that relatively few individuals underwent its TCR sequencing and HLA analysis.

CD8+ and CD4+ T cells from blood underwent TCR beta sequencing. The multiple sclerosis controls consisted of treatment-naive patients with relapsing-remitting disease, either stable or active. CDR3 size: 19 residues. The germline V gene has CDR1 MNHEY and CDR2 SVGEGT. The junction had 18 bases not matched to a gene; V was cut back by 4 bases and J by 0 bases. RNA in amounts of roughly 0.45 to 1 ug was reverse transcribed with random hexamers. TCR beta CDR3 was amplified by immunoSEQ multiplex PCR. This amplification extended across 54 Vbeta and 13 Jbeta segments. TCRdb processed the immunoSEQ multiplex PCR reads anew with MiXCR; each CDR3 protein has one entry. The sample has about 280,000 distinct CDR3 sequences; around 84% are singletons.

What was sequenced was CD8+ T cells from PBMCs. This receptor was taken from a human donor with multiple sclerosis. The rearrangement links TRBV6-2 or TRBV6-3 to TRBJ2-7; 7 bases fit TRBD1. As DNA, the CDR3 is TGTGCCAGCAGTTCCAGAACCCAACACCGGGACAGACTCTCCTACGAGCAGTACTTC. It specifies CASSSRTQHRDRLSYEQYF.